The clone carrying this TCR beta chain appeared many times. Its antigen is not known. Using unique molecular identifiers, the investigators prepared the TCRbeta library. TCRdb passed the PCR reads through MiXCR, listing each CDR3 protein once. The sample holds hundreds of thousands of distinct CDR3 sequences; around 13% are singletons and the top ten take 0.79%. This entry comes from a study of T-cell reconstitution after alpha-beta-depleted transplantation in children. Study-wide results and caveats: Some patients' high day-60 TCRbeta diversity was traced to surviving recipient T cells and thymic progenitors. After one year, T-cell counts and TCRbeta diversity mostly came from new T cells. Several hundred graft clones that had expanded were reportedly the source of alpha-beta T cells about two months after transplant.

Germline trimming cut 6 bases from V and 7 bases from J; bases unmatched to any gene: 11. Germline CDR1 DFQATT, CDR2 SNEGSKA (reference sequence). CDR3 length equals 14 residues. This TCR came from a girl aged 2-10 years with congenital amegakaryocytic thrombocytopenia, due to receive a stem cell transplant. V is TRBV20-1 and J is TRBJ2-2; 7 bases are shared with TRBD2. The specimen comprised PBMCs, sampled before TCRalphabeta/CD19-depleted stem cell transplant. The CDR3, as DNA: TGCAGTGCGGCGGGAGCCTTTGACGGCGGGGAGCTGTTTTTT. Residues: CSAAGAFDGGELFF.